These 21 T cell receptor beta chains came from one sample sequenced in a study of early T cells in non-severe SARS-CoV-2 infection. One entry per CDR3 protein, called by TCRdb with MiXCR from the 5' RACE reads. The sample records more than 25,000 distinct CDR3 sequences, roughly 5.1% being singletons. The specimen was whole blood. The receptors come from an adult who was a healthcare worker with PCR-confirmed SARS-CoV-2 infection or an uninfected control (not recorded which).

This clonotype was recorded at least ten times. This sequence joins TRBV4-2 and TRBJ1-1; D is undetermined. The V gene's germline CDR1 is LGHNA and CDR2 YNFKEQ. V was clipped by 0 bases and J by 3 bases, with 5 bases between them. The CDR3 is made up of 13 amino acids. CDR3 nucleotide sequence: TGTGCCAGCAGCCAAGATAGGGACACTGAAGCTTTCTTT. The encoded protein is CASSQDRDTEAFF.

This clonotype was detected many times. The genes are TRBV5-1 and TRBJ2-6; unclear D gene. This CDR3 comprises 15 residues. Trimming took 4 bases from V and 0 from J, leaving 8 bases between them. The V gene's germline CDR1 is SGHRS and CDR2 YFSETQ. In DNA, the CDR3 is TGCGCCAGCAGCCTCCGGTTCTCTGGGGCCAACGTCCTGACTTTC. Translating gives CASSLRFSGANVLTF.

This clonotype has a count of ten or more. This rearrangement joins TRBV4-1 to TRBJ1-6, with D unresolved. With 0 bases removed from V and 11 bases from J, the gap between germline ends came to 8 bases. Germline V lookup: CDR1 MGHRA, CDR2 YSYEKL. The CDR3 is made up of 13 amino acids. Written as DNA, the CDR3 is TGCGCCAGCAGCCAAGATCCAGGCCCACCCCTCCACTTT. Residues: CASSQDPGPPLHF.

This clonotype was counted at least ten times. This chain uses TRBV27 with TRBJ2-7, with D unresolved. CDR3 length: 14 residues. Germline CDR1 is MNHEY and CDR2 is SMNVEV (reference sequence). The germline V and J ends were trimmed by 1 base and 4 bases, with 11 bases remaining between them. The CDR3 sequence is CASSLLGVGYEQYF. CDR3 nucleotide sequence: TGTGCCAGCAGTTTATTGGGCGTGGGGTACGAGCAGTACTTC.

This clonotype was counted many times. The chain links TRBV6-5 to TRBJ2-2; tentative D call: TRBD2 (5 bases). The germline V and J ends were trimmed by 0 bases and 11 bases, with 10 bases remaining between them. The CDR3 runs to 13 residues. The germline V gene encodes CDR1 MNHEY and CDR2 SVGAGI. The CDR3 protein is CASSYSVGSELFF. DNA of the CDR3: TGTGCCAGCAGTTACTCGGTAGGGAGTGAGCTGTTTTTT.

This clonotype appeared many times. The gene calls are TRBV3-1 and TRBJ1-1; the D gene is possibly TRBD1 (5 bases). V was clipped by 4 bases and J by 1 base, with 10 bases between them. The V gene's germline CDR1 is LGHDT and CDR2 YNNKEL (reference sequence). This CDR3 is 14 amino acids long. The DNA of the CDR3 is TGTGCCAGCAGCCGTCTCGACAGGAACACTGAAGCTTTCTTT. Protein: CASSRLDRNTEAFF. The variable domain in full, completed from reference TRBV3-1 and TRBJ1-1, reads DTAVSQTPKYLVTQMGNDKSIKCEQNLGHDTMYWYKQDSKKFLKIMFSYNNKELIINETVPNRFSPKSPDKAHLNLHINSLELGDSAVYFCASSRLDRNTEAFFGQGTRLTVV.

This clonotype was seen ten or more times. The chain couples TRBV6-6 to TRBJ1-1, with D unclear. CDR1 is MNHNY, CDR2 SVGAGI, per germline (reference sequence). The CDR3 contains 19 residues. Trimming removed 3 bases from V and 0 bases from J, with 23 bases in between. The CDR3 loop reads CASSYVEGWLIGLNTEAFF. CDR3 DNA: TGTGCCAGCAGTTATGTTGAGGGATGGTTGATAGGATTGAACACTGAAGCTTTCTTT.

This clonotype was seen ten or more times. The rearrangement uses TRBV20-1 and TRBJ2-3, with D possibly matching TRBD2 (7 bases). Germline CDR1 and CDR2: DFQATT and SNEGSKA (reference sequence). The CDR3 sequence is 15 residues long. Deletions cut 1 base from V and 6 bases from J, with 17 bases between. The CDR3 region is CSARVLGGGFDTQYF. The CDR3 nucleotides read TGCAGTGCTAGAGTCCTCGGCGGGGGCTTCGATACGCAGTATTTT.

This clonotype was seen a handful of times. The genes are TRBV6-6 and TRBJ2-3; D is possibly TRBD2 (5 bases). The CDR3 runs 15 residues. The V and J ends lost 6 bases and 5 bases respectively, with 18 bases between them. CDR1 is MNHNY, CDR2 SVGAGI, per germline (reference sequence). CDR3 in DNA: TGTGCCAGCAGAACCAAGACTAACCTGGTAGATACGCAGTATTTT. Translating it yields CASRTKTNLVDTQYF.

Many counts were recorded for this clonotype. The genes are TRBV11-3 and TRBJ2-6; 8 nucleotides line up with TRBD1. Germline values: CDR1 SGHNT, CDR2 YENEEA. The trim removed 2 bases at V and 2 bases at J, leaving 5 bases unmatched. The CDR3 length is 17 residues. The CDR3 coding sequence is TGTGCCAGCAGCTTAAACTACAGGGGGACTGGGGCCAACGTCCTGACTTTC. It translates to CASSLNYRGTGANVLTF.

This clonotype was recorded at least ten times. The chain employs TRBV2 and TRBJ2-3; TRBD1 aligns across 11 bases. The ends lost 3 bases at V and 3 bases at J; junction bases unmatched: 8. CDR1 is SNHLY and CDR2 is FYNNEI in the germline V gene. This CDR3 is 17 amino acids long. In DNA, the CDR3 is TGTGCCAGCAGTGACAGAAGAGGGGACAGGGGGACAGATACGCAGTATTTT. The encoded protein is CASSDRRGDRGTDTQYF.

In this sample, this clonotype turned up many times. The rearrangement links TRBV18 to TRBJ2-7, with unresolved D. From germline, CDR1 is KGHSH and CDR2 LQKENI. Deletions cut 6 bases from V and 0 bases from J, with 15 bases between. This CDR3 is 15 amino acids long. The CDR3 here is CASSRDILDSYEQYF. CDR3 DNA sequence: TGTGCCAGCTCCCGAGACATTCTTGACTCCTACGAGCAGTACTTC.

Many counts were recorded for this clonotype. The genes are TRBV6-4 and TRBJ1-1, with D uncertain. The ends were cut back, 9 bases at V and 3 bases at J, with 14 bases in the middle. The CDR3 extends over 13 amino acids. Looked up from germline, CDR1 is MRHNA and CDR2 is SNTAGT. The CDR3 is CARTSDRYTEAFF. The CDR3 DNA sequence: TGTGCCAGAACTTCGGACCGTTACACTGAAGCTTTCTTT.

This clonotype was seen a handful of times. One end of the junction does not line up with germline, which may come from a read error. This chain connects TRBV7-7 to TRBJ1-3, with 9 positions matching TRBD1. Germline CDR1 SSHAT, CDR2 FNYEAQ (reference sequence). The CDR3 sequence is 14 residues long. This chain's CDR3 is CASSQSQGANTIYF. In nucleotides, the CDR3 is TGTGCTAGCAGCCAATCACAGGGGGCAAACACCATATATTTT.

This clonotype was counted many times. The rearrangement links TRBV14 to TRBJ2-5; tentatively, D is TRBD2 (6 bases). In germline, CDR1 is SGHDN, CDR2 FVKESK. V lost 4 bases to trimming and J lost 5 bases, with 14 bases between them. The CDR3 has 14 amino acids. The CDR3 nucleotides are TGTGCCAGCAGCCTGGGACTGGCTCTGGAGACCCAGTACTTC. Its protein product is CASSLGLALETQYF.

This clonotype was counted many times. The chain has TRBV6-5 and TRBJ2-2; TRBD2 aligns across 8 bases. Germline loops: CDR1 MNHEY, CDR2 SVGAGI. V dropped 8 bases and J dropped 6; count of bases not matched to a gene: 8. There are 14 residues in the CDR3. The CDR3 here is CASRSGSKAGELFF. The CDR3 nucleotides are TGTGCCAGCCGAAGCGGGAGTAAAGCCGGGGAGCTGTTTTTT.

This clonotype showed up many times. Here the CDR3 DNA reads TGTGCCAGCTCACCACCGCCGGGATCTGGAAACACCATATATTTT. Its protein is CASSPPPGSGNTIYF. The chain recombines TRBV18 with TRBJ1-3; D is undetermined. The length of the CDR3 is 15 residues. V shed 0 bases and J shed 1 base, with 7 bases lying between them. Germline V CDR1 and CDR2: KGHSH, LQKENI.

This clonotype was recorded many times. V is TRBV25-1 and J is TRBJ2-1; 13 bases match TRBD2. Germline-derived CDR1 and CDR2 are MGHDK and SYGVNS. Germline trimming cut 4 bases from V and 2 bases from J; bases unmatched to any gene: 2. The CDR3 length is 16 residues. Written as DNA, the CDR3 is TGTGCCAGCAGTGGGACTAGCGGGGGCCCCTACAATGAGCAGTTCTTC. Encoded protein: CASSGTSGGPYNEQFF.

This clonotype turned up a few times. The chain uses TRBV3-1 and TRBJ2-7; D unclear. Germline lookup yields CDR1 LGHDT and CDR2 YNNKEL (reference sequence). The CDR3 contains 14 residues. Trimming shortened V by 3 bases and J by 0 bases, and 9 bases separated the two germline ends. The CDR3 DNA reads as TGTGCCAGCAGCCATTCCGGCACCTCCTACGAGCAGTACTTC. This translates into CASSHSGTSYEQYF.

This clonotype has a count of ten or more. The CDR3 DNA follows: TGTGCCAGCAGCTTAGAAGGCGGGGGGGCCGGAGATACGCAGTATTTT. The encoded protein is CASSLEGGGAGDTQYF. The chain recombines TRBV7-9 with TRBJ2-3; TRBD2 agrees at 9 bases. Germline CDR1 reads SEHNR; CDR2 reads FQNEAQ (reference sequence). V dropped 1 base and J dropped 5; count of bases not matched to a gene: 7. The CDR3 is 16 amino acids.

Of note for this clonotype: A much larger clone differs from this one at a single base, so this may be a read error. The CDR3 DNA sequence: TGTGCCAGCAGCTTAGCCAGGGGTGCAGTTGTAAAACTGTTTTTT. Protein: CASSLARGAVVKLFF. The chain joins TRBV13 to TRBJ1-4; possibly TRBD1 for D (6 bases). The V and J ends lost 1 base and 10 bases respectively, with 16 bases between them. This CDR3 contains 15 residues. In germline, CDR1 is PRHDT, CDR2 FYEKMQ (reference sequence).